The clone carrying this T cell receptor (beta chain) was seen a few times. Sequencing used immunoSEQ multiplex PCR; TCRdb keeps in-frame clones, though not all of them. The sample lists about 170,000 clones; around four fifths were seen once. V was shortened by 5 bases and J by 9 bases, with 8 bases between the two germline ends. This CDR3 contains 11 residues. Per the germline V gene, CDR1 is MDHEN and CDR2 is SYDVKM. This record comes from a study of blood T cell repertoires in COVID-19. Study details: Sample material is recorded as cDNA or gDNA derived from T cells, B-cell-depleted T cells, or PBMCs.

The sequenced material came from peripheral blood. The chain is built from TRBV28 and TRBJ2-1; D call uncertain. The receptor's source is a woman at least 80 years old with COVID-19, enrolled during active disease. For the CDR3, the DNA is TGTGCCAGCAGTAGGCGCGGTGAGCAGTTCTTC. It translates to CASSRRGEQFF. Full variable domain (rest looked up from reference TRBV28 and TRBJ2-1): DVKVTQSSRYLVKRTGEKVFLECVQDMDHENMFWYRQDPGLGLRLIYFSYDVKMKEKGDIPEGYSVSREKKERFSLILESASTNQTSMYLCASSRRGEQFFGPGTRLTVL.